This TCR beta chain is drawn from a study of identical twins. Unique molecular identifiers were present on cDNA, and template switching added a universal primer site. In TCRdb, the 5' RACE reads were re-called with MiXCR into one record per CDR3 protein. The sample records about 150,000 distinct CDR3 sequences, roughly 3.2% being singletons. This clonotype was picked up a small number of times. The CDR3 spans 15 residues. The V end lost 6 bases, the J end lost 0 bases, and 12 bases lay between the germline ends. This rearrangement joins TRBV12-3 or TRBV12-4 to TRBJ1-3, with TRBD1 as a possible D gene (5 bases). The source material was memory T cells sorted from blood. The clonotype was recovered from a man younger than 35 in good health. CDR3 amino acids: CASRKGFLSGNTIYF. CDR3 coding DNA: TGTGCCAGCAGGAAGGGGTTCCTCTCTGGAAACACCATATATTTT.